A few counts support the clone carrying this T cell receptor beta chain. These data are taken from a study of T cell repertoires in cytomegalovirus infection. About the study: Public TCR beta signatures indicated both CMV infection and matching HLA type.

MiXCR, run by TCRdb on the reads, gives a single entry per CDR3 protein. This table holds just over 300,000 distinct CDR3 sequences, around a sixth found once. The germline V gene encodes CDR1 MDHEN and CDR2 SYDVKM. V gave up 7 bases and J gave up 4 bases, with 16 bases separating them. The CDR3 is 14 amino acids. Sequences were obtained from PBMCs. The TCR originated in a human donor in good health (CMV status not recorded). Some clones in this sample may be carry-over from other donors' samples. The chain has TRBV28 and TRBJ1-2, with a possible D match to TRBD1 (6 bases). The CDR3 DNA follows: TGTGCCAGCAACATGAATCGGGGGCCCTATGGCTACACCTTC. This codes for CASNMNRGPYGYTF.